This TCR beta chain was recorded in a study of T-cell reconstitution after alpha-beta-depleted transplantation in children. As it was prepared, the TCRbeta library received unique molecular identifiers. TCRdb re-called the PCR reads with MiXCR, one entry per CDR3 protein. The sample consists of about 300,000 distinct CDR3 sequences, around 9.1% of them appearing once. The starting material was PBMCs, obtained before TCRalphabeta/CD19-depleted stem cell transplant. The clonotype comes from a boy in the first two years of life with acute myeloid leukemia, due to receive a stem cell transplant.

The CDR3 region is CASSSRTNGGVYNEQFF. CDR3 bases: TGTGCCAGCAGCTCCCGGACTAACGGGGGGGTGTACAATGAGCAGTTCTTC. The chain joins TRBV7-2 to TRBJ2-1, with TRBD2 identical over 8 bases. V lost 4 bases to trimming and J lost 4 bases; unmatched junction nucleotides: 12. The germline gives CDR1 SGHTA, CDR2 FQGNSA. The CDR3 covers 17 residues.